The present TCR beta chain was sequenced within a study of T cell responses to AZD1222 COVID-19 vaccine. Study results and limitations: Baseline testing showed seropositivity in only six or seven AZD1222 recipients. White British ancestry dominated among donors, who included more females, and clonal diversity was possibly underestimated.

Only one count was recorded for this clone. As yet, its antigen is unknown. The germline V and J ends were trimmed by 3 bases and 2 bases, with 11 bases remaining between them. CDR3 length: 16 amino acids. The germline gives CDR1 KGHSH, CDR2 LQKENI. Clones were sequenced by immunoSEQ multiplex PCR, and TCRdb holds only the in-frame ones, with some missing. The sample holds 170,000 or so clones; 75% to 90% are singletons and the top ten take 2% to 3%. The chain recombines TRBV18 with TRBJ2-6; no reliable D call. The TCR originated in an adult in good health. Source: peripheral blood, taken on day 0 of AZD1222 vaccination. This chain's CDR3 is CASSPPTSTGANVLTF. The CDR3 DNA follows: TGTGCCAGCTCACCCCCCACTTCTACTGGGGCCAACGTCCTGACTTTC.